This T cell receptor beta chain originates from a study of T-cell memory formation after mild COVID-19. Study overall: TCR clusters largely stayed donor specific.

TCRdb re-called the 5' RACE reads through MiXCR, storing one row per CDR3 protein. The data hold 450,000 or so distinct CDR3 sequences, with around 25% observed a single time. The CDR3 covers 16 residues. Germline V gene lookup returns CDR1 SGHTA and CDR2 FQGNSA. V was trimmed by 4 bases and J by 1 base, leaving 14 bases between them. The chain employs TRBV7-2 and TRBJ2-4, with D possibly TRBD2 on 5 matching bases. The sequenced sample consisted of PBMCs or a T cell subset sorted from them (not recorded which). The TCR sequence derives from an adult woman who had mild COVID-19 (a few samples of this study predate the infection). Cell type and time point are not known. The CDR3 protein is CASSSEGLVAKNIQYF. Written as DNA, the CDR3 is TGTGCCAGCAGCTCCGAGGGTCTGGTGGCCAAAAACATTCAGTACTTC.